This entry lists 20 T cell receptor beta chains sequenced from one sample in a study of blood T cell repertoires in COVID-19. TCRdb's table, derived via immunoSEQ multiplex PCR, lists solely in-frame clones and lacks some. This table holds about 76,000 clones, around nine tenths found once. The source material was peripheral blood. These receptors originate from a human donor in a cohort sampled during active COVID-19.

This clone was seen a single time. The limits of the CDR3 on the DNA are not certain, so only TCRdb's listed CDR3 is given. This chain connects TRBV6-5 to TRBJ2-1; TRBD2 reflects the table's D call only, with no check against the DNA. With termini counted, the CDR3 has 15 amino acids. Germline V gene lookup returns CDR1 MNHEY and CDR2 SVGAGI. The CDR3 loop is CASSTSTSGYNEQFF.

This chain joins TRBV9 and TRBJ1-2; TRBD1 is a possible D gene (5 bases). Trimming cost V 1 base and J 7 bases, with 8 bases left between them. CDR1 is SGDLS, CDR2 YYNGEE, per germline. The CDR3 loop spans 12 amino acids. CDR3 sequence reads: CASSVRQSGYTF. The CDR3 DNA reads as TGTGCCAGCAGCGTAAGACAGAGTGGCTACACCTTC. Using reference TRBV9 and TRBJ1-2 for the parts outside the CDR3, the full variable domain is DSGVTQTPKHLITATGQRVTLRCSPRSGDLSVYWYQQSLDQGLQFLIQYYNGEERAKGNILERFSAQQFPDLHSELNLSSLELGDSALYFCASSVRQSGYTFGSGTRLTVV.

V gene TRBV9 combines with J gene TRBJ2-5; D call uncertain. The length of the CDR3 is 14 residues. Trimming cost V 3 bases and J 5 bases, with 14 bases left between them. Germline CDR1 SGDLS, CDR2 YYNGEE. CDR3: CASSAGLSSETQYF. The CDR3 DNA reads TGTGCCAGCAGCGCCGGTCTAAGTAGCGAGACCCAGTACTTC.

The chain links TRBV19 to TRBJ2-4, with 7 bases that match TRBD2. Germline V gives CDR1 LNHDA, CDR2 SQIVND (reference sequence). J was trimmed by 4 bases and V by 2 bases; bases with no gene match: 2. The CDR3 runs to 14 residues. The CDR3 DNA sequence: TGTGCCAGTAGTATAACCGGGGGGAAAAACATTCAGTACTTC. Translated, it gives CASSITGGKNIQYF.

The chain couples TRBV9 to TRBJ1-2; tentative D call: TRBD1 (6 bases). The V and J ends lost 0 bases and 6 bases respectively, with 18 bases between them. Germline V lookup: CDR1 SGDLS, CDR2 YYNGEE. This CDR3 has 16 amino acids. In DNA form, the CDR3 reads TGTGCCAGCAGCGTAGGAGGGGCAGGGGCGGCTAATGGCTACACCTTC. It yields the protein CASSVGGAGAANGYTF.

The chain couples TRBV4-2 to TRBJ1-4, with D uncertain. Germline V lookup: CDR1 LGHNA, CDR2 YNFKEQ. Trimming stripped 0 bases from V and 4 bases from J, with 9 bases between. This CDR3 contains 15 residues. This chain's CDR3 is CASSQDPQNNEKLFF. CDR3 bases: TGTGCCAGCAGCCAAGATCCCCAAAATAATGAAAAACTGTTTTTT.

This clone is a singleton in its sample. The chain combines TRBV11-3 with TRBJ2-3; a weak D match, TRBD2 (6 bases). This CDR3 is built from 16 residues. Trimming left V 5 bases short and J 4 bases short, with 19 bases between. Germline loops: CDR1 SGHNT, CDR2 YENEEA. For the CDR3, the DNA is TGTGCCAGCAGCAGATGGAATAGCGGCTCGGCAGATACGCAGTATTTT. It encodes CASSRWNSGSADTQYF.

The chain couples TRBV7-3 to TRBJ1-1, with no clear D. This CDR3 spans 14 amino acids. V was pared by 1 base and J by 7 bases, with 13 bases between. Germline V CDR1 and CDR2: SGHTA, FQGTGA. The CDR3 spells CASSLNPAGSEAFF. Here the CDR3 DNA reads TGTGCCAGCAGCTTAAATCCGGCCGGGAGTGAAGCTTTCTTT.

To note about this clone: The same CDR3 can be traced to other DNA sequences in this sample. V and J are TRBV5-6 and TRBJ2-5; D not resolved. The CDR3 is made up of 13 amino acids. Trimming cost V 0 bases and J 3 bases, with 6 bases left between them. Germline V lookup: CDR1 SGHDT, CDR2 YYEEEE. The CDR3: CASSLELKETQYF. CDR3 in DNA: TGTGCCAGCAGCTTGGAACTGAAAGAGACCCAGTACTTC.

CDR3 residues: CASTQGSGSSYNEQFF. The CDR3 DNA is TGCGCCAGCACCCAGGGGTCCGGGTCCTCCTACAATGAGCAGTTCTTC. The gene calls are TRBV23-1 and TRBJ2-1; possible D gene TRBD1, 6 bases. TRBV23-1 is flagged as an ORF with uncertain function. The V end lost 7 bases, the J end lost 0 bases, and 16 bases lay between the germline ends. CDR3 length: 16 residues.

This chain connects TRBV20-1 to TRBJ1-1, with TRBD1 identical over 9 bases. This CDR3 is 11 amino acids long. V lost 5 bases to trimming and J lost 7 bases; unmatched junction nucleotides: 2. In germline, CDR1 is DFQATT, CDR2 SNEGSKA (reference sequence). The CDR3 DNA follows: TGCAGTGCTGGGGACAGGGTTGAAGCTTTCTTT. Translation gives CSAGDRVEAFF.

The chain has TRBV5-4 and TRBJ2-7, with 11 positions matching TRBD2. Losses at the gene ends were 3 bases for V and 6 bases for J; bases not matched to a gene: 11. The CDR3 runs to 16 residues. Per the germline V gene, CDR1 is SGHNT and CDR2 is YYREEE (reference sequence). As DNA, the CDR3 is TGTGCCAGCAGCTCTAAAGGTGGACTAGCGGGTGCCGAGCAGTACTTC. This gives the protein CASSSKGGLAGAEQYF.

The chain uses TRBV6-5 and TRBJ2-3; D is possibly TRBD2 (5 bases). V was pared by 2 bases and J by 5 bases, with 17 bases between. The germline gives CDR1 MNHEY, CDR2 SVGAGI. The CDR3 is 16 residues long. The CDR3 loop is CASSYRTGPRGDTQYF. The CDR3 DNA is TGTGCCAGCAGTTACCGGACCGGACCTCGGGGAGATACGCAGTATTTT.

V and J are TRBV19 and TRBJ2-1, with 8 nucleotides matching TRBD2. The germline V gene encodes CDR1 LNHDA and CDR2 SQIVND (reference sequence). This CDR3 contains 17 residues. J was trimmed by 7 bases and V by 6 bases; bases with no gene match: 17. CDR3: CASRRLIGFPGGNEQFF. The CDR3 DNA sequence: TGTGCCAGTAGGAGGCTTATAGGGTTCCCGGGAGGGAATGAGCAGTTCTTC. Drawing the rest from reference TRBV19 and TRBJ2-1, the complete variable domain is DGGITQSPKYLFRKEGQNVTLSCEQNLNHDAMYWYRQDPGQGLRLIYYSQIVNDFQKGDIAEGYSVSREKKESFPLTVTSAQKNPTAFYLCASRRLIGFPGGNEQFFGPGTRLTVL.

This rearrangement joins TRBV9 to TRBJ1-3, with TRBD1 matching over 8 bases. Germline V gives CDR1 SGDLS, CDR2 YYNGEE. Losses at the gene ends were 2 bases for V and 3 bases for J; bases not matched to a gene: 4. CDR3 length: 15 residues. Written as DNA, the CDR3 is TGTGCCAGCAGCGTCCAGGGGGCCAATGGAAACACCATATATTTT. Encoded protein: CASSVQGANGNTIYF. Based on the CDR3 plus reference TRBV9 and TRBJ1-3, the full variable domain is DSGVTQTPKHLITATGQRVTLRCSPRSGDLSVYWYQQSLDQGLQFLIQYYNGEERAKGNILERFSAQQFPDLHSELNLSSLELGDSALYFCASSVQGANGNTIYFGEGSWLTVV.

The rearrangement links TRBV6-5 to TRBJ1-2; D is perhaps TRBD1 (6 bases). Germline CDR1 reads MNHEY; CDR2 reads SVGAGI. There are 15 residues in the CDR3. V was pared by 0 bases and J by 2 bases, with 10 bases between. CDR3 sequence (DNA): TGTGCCAGCAGTTACTCAATAGGACAGAACTATGGCTACACCTTC. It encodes CASSYSIGQNYGYTF.

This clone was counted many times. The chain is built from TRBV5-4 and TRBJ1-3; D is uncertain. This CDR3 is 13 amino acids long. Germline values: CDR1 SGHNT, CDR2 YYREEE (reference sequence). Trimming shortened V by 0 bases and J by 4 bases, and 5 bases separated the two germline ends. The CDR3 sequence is CASSLAQGNTIYF. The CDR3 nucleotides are TGTGCCAGCAGCTTGGCACAAGGAAACACCATATATTTT. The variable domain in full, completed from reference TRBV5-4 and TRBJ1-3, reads ETGVTQSPTHLIKTRGQQVTLRCSSQSGHNTVSWYQQALGQGPQFIFQYYREEENGRGNFPPRFSGLQFPNYSSELNVNALELDDSALYLCASSLAQGNTIYFGEGSWLTVV.

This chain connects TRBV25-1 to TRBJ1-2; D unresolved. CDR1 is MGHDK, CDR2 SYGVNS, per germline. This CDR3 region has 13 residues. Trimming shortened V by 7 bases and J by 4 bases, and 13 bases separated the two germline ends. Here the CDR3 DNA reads TGTGCCAGCACGGCTGCCGGGAGCTATGGCTACACCTTC. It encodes CASTAAGSYGYTF.

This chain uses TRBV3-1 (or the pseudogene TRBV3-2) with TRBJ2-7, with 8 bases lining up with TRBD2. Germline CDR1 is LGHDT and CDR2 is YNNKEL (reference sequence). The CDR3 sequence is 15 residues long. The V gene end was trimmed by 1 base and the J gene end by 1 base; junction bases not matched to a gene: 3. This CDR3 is CASSQAGGGSYEQYF. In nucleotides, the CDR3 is TGTGCCAGCAGCCAAGCCGGCGGGGGGTCCTACGAGCAGTACTTC.

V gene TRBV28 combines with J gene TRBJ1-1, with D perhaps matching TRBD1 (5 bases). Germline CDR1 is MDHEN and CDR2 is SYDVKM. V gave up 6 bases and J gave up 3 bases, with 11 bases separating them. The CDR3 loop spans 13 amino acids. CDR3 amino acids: CASRTDSYTEAFF. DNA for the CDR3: TGTGCCAGCAGAACAGACAGTTACACTGAAGCTTTCTTT.